The 6 T cell receptor beta chains reported below all come from one sample, sequenced in a study of cytomegalovirus exposure and HLA in healthy donors. The PCR was carried out with 60 Vbeta primers and 13 Jbeta primers. The table came from immunoSEQ multiplex PCR; TCRdb's copy has only in-frame clones and leaves some out. The table includes roughly 190,000 clones, 74% detected once. Source material: PBMCs. The source is a woman in her twenties or thirties in good health and CMV-seropositive.

The chain recombines TRBV14 with TRBJ1-1; TRBD1 matches 7 bases. Germline CDR1 is SGHDN and CDR2 is FVKESK. V lost 8 bases, J lost 2 bases, and 5 bases stayed unmatched. CDR3 size: 13 residues. CDR3 loop: CASATGPNTEAFF. The CDR3 coding sequence is TGTGCCAGCGCGACAGGGCCTAACACTGAAGCTTTCTTT. Variable domain in full (rest from reference TRBV14 and TRBJ1-1): EAGVTQFPSHSVIEKGQTVTLRCDPISGHDNLYWYRRVMGKEIKFLLHFVKESKQDESGMPNNRFLAERTGGTYSTLKVQPAELEDSGVYFCASATGPNTEAFFGQGTRLTVV.

This clone was counted only a few times. This rearrangement joins TRBV18 to TRBJ2-1; TRBD2 is a possible D gene (6 bases). The germline V gene has CDR1 KGHSH and CDR2 LQKENI. The CDR3 is 17 amino acids. The V end was cut by 3 bases, the J end by 5 bases, with 20 bases between. The CDR3 sequence: CASSPSLATGPNNEQFF. CDR3 nucleotide sequence: TGTGCCAGCTCACCCTCTCTAGCGACGGGACCTAACAATGAGCAGTTCTTC.

This chain uses TRBV7-2 with TRBJ2-7; tentatively, D is TRBD1 (5 bases). Germline V gene lookup returns CDR1 SGHTA and CDR2 FQGNSA. V gave up 1 base and J gave up 3 bases, with 10 bases separating them. The CDR3 length is 14 residues. The CDR3 here is CASSLVGRNYEQYF. CDR3 in DNA: TGTGCCAGCAGCTTAGTGGGGCGGAACTACGAGCAGTACTTC.

The genes are TRBV7-9 and TRBJ1-1; D unresolved. The germline V gene encodes CDR1 SEHNR and CDR2 FQNEAQ (reference sequence). The CDR3 is 14 amino acids. The V end was cut by 1 base, the J end by 2 bases, with 8 bases between. The CDR3 DNA is TGTGCCAGCAGCTTAGGCACAGCAAACACTGAAGCTTTCTTT. Translating gives CASSLGTANTEAFF.

The V and J genes are TRBV28 and TRBJ2-7; D is possibly TRBD2 (5 bases). V was trimmed by 4 bases and J by 3 bases, leaving 16 bases between them. The CDR3 contains 15 residues. CDR1 is MDHEN and CDR2 is SYDVKM in the germline V gene. The CDR3 coding sequence is TGTGCCAGCAGTTGGGCCCGGGAAAGTCGCTACGAGCAGTACTTC. This codes for CASSWARESRYEQYF.

In its sample, this clone was seen a few times. V gene TRBV4-2 combines with J gene TRBJ2-1; 13 bases agree with TRBD2. This CDR3 region has 21 residues. The V gene's germline CDR1 is LGHNA and CDR2 YNFKEQ. V gave up 4 bases and J gave up 0 bases; unmatched junction bases: 15. In DNA, the CDR3 is TGTGCCAGCAGCCTTACAGACAGGACTAGCGGGAGCCCGAGCTCCTACAATGAGCAGTTCTTC. Amino acids: CASSLTDRTSGSPSSYNEQFF.